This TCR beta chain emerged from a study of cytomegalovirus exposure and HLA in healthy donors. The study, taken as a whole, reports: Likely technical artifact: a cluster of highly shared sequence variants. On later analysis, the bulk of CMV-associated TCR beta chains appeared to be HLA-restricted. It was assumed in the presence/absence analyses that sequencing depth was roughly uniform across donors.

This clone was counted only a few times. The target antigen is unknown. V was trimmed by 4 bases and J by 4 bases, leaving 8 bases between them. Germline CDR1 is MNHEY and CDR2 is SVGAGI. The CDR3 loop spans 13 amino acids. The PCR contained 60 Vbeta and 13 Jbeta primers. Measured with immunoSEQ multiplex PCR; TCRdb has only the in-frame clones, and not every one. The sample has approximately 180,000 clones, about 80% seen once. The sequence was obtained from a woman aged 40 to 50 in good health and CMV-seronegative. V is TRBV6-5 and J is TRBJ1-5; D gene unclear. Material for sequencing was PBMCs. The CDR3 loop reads CASSSLSNQPQHF. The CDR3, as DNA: TGTGCCAGCAGTTCCCTGAGTAATCAGCCCCAGCATTTT.